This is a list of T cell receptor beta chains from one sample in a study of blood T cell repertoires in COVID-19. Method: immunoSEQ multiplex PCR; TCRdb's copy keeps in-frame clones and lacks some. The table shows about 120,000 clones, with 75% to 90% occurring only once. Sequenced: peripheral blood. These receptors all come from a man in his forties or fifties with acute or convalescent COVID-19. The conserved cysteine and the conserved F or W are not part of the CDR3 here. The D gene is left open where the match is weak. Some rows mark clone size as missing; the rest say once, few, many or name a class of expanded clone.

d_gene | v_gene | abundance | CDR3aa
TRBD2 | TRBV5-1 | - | ASSQGLAGDLNEQF
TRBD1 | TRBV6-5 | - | ASHRGWGPTDTQY
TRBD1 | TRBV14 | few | ASSQAGQGALRPEAF
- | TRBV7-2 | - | ASSSITLNQPQH
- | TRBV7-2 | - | ASSLDINYGYT
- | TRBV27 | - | ASSLSSRVHTEAF
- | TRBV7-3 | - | ASSNRQGGTGELF
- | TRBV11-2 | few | ASSWNREIGNTIY
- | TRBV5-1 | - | ASRSRDNSYEQY
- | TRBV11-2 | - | ASSLGAGPSSYNSPLH
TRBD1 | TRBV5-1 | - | ASSRTGLSGANVLT
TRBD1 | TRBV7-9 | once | ASSIWTGTGANVLT
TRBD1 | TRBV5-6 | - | ASSALHRGGGELF
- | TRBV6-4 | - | ASSDSWTDSYNEQF
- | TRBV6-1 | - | ASSEGYRGGAF